This TCR beta chain was observed in a study of identical twins. TCRdb called the 5' RACE reads again in MiXCR, with one record for every CDR3 protein. The data contain about 520,000 distinct CDR3 sequences, less than 25% of them singletons. The sample also formed part of further work on T cells expressing NK-cell markers. That paper states: Several experiments confined sorting to alpha-beta TCR T cells with an anti-gamma-delta TCR antibody. The CD3+CD56-NKG2C+ fraction was also led by these clonotypes in several donors.

The clonotype originates from a woman between 18 and 29 years old in good health. What was sequenced was CD4+ T cells sorted from blood.

CDR3 nucleotide sequence: TGTGCCAGCAGTTTCAGAGGAGTGGTCGGGGGGTCGGGGAATGAGCAGTTCTTC. Protein: CASSFRGVVGGSGNEQFF. The genes are TRBV28 and TRBJ2-1, with 7 bases that match TRBD2. Germline assignment: CDR1 MDHEN and CDR2 SYDVKM. The CDR3 has 18 residues. Trimming took 3 bases from V and 7 from J; bases not matched to a gene: 18.